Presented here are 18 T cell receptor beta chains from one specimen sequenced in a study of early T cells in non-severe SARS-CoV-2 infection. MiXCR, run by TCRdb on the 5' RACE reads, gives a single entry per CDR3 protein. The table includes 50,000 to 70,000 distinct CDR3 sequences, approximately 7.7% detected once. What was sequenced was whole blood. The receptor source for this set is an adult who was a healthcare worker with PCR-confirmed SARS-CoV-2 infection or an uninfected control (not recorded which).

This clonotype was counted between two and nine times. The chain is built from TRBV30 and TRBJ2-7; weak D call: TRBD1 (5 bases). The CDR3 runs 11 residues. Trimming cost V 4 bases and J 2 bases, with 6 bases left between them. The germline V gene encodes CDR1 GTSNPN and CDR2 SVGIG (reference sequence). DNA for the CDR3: TGTGCCTGGACGACAGCCTACGAGCAGTACTTC. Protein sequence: CAWTTAYEQYF. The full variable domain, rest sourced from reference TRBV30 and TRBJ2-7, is SQTIHQWPATLVQPVGSPLSLECTVEGTSNPNLYWYRQAAGRGLQLLFYSVGIGQISSEVPQNLSASRPQDRQFILSSKKLLLSDSGFYLCAWTTAYEQYFGPGTRLTVT.

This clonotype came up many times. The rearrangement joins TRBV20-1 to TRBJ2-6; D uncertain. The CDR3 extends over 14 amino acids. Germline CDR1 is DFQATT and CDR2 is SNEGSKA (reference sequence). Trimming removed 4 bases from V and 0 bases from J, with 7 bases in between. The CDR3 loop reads CSATNSSGANVLTF. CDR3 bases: TGCAGTGCTACCAATTCCTCTGGGGCCAACGTCCTGACTTTC.

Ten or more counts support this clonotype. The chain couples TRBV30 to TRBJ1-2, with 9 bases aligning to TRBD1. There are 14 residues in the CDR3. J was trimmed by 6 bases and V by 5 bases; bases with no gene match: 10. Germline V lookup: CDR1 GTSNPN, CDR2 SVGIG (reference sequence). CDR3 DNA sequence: TGTGCCTGGGAACAGGGGGCCCGTCGGGATGGCTACACCTTC. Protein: CAWEQGARRDGYTF.

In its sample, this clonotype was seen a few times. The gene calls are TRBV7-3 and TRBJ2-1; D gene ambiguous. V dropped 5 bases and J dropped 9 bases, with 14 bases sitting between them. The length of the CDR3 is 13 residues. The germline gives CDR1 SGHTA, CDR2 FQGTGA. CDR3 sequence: CASSPSESSEQFF. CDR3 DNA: TGTGCCAGCAGCCCGTCTGAGAGTAGTGAGCAGTTCTTC.

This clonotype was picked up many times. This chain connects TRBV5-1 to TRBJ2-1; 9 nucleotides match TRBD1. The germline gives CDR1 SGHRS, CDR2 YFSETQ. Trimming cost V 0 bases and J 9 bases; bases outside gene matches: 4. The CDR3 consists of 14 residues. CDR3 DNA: TGCGCCAGCAGCTTGGACAGGGGGCGCGTTGAGCAGTTCTTC. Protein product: CASSLDRGRVEQFF.

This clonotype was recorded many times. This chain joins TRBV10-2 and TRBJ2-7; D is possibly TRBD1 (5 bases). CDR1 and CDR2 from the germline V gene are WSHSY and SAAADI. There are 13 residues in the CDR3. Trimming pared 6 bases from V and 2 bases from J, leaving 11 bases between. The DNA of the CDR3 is TGCGCCAGCAGGATGACAGTCACCTACGAGCAGTACTTC. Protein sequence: CASRMTVTYEQYF.

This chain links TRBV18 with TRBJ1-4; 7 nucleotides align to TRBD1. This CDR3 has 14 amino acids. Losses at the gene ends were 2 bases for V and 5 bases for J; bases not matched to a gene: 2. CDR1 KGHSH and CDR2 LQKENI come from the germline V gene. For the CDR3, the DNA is TGTGCCAGCTCACCATGGGGACAGAATGAAAAACTGTTTTTT. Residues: CASSPWGQNEKLFF.

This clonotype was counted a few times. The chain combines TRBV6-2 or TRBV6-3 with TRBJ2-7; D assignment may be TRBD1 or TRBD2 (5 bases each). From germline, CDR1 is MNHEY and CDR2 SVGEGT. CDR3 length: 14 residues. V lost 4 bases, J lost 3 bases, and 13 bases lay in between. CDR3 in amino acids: CASSSWDGLYEQYF. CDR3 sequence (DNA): TGTGCCAGCAGTTCCTGGGACGGCCTCTACGAGCAGTACTTC.

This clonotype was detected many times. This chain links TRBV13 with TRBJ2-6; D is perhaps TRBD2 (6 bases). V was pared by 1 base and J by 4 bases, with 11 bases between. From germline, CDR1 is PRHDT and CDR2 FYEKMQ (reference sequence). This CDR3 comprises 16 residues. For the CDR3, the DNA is TGTGCCAGCAGCTTAGAAGGAGGGAGAGGGGCCAACGTCCTGACTTTC. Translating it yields CASSLEGGRGANVLTF.

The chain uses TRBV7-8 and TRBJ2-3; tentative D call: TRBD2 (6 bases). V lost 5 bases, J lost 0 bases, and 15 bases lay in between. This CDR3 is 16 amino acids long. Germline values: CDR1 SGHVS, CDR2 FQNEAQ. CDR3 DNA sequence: TGTGCCAGCAGCCCCCCTGGGAGGCTGAGCACAGATACGCAGTATTTT. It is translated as CASSPPGRLSTDTQYF.

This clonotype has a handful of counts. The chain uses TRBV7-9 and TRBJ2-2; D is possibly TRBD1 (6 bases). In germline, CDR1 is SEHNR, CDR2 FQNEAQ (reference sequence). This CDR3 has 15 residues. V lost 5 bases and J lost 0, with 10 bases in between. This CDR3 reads CASSAGASNTGELFF. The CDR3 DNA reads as TGTGCCAGCAGCGCAGGGGCTTCGAACACCGGGGAGCTGTTTTTT.

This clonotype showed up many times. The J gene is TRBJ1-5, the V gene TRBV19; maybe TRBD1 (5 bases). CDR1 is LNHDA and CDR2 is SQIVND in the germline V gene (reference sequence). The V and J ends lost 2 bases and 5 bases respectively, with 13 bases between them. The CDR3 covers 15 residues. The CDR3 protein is CASSIWEVGDQPQHF. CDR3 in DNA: TGTGCCAGTAGTATATGGGAGGTGGGGGATCAGCCCCAGCATTTT.

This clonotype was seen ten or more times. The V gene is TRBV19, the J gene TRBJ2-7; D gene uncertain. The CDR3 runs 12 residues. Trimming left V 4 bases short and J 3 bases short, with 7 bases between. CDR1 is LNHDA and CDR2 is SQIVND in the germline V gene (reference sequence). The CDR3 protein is CASSTGNYEQYF. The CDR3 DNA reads TGTGCCAGTAGTACTGGGAACTACGAGCAGTACTTC.

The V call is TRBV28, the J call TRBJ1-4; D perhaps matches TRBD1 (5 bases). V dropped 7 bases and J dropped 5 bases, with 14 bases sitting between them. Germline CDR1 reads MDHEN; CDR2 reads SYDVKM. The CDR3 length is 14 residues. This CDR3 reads CASTLVGGNEKLFF. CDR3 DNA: TGTGCCAGCACCCTGGTGGGGGGAAATGAAAAACTGTTTTTT.

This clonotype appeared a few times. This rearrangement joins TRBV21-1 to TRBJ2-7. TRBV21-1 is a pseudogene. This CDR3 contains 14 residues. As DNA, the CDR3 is TGTGCCAGCAGCAAAGACTTTAACTCCTACGAGCAGTACTTC. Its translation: CASSKDFNSYEQYF.

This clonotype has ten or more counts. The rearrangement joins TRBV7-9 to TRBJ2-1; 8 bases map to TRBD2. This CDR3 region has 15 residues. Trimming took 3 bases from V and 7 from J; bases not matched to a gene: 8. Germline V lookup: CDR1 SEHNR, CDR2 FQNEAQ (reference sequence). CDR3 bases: TGTGCCAGCAGCTTTAGCGGGACCAGCGGGAATGAGCAGTTCTTC. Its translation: CASSFSGTSGNEQFF.

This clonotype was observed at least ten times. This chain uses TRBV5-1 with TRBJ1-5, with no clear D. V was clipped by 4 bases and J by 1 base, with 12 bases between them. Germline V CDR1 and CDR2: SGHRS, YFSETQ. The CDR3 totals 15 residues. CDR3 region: CASSLLGDSNQPQHF. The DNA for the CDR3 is TGCGCCAGCAGCCTTCTAGGCGACAGCAATCAGCCCCAGCATTTT.

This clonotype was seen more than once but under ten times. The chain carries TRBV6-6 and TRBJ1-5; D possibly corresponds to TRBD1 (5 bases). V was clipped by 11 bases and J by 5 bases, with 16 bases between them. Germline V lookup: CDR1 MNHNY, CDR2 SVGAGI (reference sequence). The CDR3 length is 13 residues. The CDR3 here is CAGGERQDQPQHF. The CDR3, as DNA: TGTGCCGGAGGGGAGCGGCAGGATCAGCCCCAGCATTTT.